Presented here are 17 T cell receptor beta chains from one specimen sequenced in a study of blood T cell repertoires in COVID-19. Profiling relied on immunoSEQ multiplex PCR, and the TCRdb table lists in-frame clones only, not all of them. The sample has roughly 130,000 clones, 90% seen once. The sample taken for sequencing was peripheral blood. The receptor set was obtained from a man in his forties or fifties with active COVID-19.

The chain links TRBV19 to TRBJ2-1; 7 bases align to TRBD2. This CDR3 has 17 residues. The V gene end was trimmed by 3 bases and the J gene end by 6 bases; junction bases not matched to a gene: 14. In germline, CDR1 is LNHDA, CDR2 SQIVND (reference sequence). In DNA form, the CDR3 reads TGTGCCAGTAGTATCACCCGGGAGGAGCGTTTAACCAATGAGCAGTTCTTC. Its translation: CASSITREERLTNEQFF. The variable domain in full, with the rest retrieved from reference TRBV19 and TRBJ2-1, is DGGITQSPKYLFRKEGQNVTLSCEQNLNHDAMYWYRQDPGQGLRLIYYSQIVNDFQKGDIAEGYSVSREKKESFPLTVTSAQKNPTAFYLCASSITREERLTNEQFFGPGTRLTVL.

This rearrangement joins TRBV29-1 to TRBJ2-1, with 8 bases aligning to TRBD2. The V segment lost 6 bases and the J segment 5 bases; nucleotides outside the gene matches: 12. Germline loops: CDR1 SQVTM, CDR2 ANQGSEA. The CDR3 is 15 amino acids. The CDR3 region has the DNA TGCAGCGTCTGGGAAGACGGGGGGGTTGACAATGAGCAGTTCTTC. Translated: CSVWEDGGVDNEQFF.

The CDR3: CASRYTSRVETQYF. The DNA for the CDR3 is TGTGCCAGCAGGTACACCTCCAGGGTGGAGACCCAGTACTTC. This chain connects TRBV6-6 to TRBJ2-5, with D possibly TRBD1 on 5 matching bases. Trimming took 6 bases from V and 5 from J, leaving 16 bases between them. From germline, CDR1 is MNHNY and CDR2 SVGAGI (reference sequence). The CDR3 loop spans 14 amino acids.

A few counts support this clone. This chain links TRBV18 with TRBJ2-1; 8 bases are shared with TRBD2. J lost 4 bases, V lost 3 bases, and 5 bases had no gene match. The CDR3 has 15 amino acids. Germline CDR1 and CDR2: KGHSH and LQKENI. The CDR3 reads CASSPGLEIYNEQFF. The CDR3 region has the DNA TGTGCCAGCTCACCGGGACTAGAGATTTACAATGAGCAGTTCTTC.

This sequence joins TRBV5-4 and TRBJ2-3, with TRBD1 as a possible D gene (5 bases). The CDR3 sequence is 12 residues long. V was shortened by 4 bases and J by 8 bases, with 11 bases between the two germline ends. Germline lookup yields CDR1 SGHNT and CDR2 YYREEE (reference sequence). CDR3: CASSLQDGTQYF. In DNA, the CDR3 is TGTGCCAGCAGCCTACAGGATGGTACGCAGTATTTT.

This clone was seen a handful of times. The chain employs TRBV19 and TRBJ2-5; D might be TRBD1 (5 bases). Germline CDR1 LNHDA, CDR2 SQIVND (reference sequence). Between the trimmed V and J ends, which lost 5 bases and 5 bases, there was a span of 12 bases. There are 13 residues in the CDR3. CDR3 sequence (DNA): TGTGCCAGTAGTTCAGGGTCGAGGGAGACCCAGTACTTC. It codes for CASSSGSRETQYF.

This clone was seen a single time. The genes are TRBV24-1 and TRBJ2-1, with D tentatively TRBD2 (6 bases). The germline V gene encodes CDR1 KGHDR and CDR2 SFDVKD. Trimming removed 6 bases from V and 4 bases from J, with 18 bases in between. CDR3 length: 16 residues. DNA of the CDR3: TGTGCCACCAGTACCGCGGCTAGCGCTTCATACAATGAGCAGTTCTTC. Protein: CATSTAASASYNEQFF.

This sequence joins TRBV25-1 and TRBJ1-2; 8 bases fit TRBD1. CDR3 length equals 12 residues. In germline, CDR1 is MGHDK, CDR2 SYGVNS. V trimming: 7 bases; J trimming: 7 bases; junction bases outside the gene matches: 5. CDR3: CASTQGAGGYTF. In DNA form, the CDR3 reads TGTGCCAGCACCCAGGGGGCAGGTGGCTACACCTTC.

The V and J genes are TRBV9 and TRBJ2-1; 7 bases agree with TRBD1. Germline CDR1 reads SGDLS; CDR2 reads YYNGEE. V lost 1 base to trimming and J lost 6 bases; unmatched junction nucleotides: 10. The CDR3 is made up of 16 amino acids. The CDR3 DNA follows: TGTGCCAGCAGCGTAACGGGACAGAATGTCCTCAATGAGCAGTTCTTC. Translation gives CASSVTGQNVLNEQFF.

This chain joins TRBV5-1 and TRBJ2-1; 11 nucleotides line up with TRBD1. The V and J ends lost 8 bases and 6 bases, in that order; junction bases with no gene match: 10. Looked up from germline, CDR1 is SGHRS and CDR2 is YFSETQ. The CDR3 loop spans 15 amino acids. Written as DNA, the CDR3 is TGCGCCAGTCGAAACTCCGGGACAGGGGGCAATGAGCAGTTCTTC. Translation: CASRNSGTGGNEQFF. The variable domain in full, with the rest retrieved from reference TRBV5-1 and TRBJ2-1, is KAGVTQTPRYLIKTRGQQVTLSCSPISGHRSVSWYQQTPGQGLQFLFEYFSETQRNKGNFPGRFSGRQFSNSRSEMNVSTLELGDSALYLCASRNSGTGGNEQFFGPGTRLTVL.

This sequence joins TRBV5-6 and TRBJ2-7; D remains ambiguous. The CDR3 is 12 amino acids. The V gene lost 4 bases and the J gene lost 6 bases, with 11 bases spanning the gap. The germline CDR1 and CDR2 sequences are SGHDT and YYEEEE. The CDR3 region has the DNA TGTGCCAGCAGCGTGTACTCAGGCGAGCAGTACGTC. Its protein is CASSVYSGEQYV.

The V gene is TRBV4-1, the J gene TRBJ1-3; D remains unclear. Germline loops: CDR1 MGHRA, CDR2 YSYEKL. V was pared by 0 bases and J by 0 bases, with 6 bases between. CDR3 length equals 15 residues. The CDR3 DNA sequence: TGCGCCAGCAGCCAAGATACTCTCTCTGGAAACACCATATATTTT. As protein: CASSQDTLSGNTIYF.

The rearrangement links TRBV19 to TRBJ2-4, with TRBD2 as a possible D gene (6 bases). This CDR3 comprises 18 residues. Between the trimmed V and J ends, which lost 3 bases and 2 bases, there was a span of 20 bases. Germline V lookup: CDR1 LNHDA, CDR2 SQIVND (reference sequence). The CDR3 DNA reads TGTGCCAGTAGTATTGGGTGGCGGGGCCGACTTTCCAAAAACATTCAGTACTTC. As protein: CASSIGWRGRLSKNIQYF.

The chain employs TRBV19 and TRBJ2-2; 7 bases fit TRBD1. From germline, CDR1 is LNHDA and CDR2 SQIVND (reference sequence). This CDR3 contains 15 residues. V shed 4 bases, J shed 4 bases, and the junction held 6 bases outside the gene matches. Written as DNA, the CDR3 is TGTGCCAGTAGTACCCGACAGGGATTCACCGGGGAGCTGTTTTTT. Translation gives CASSTRQGFTGELFF.

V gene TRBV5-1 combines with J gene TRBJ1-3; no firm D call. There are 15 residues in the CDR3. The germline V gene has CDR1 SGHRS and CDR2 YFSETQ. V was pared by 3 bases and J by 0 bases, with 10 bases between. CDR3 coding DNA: TGCGCCAGCAGCTACGACGGGAGCTCTGGAAACACCATATATTTT. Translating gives CASSYDGSSGNTIYF.

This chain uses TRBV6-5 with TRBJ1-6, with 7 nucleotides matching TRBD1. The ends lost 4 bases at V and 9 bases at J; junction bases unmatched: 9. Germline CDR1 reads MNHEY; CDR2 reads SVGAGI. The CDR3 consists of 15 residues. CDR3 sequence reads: CASSSVPGQSSPLHF. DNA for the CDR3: TGTGCCAGCAGTTCCGTCCCGGGACAGAGTTCACCCCTCCACTTT.

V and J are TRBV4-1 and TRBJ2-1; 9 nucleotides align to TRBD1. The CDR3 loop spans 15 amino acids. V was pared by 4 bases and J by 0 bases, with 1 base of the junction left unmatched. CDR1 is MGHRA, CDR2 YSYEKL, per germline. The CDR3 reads CASSRGQGSYNEQFF. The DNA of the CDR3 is TGCGCCAGCAGCCGGGGACAGGGCTCCTACAATGAGCAGTTCTTC.